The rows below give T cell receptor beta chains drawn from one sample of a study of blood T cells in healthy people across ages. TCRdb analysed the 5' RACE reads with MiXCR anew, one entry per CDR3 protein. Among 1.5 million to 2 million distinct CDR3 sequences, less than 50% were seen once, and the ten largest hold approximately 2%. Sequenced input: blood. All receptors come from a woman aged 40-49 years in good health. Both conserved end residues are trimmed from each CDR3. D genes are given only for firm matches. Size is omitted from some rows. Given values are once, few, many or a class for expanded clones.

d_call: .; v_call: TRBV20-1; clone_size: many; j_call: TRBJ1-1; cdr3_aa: SASVAGPEAF
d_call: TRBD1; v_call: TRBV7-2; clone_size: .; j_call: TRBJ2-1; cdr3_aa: ASSLHRDRRARDNEQF
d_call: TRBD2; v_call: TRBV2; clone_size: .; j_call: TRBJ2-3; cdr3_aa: ATRKQRGSTDTQY
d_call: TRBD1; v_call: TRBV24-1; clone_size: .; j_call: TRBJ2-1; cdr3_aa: ATSEGPTGNDHNEQF
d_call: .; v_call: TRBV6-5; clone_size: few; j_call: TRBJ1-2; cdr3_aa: ASSYNTGQRMDGYT
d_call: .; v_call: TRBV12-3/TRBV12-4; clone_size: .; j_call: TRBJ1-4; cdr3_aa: ASSAPAGGYEKLF
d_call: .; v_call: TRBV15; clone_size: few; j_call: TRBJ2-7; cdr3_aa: ATSNQYRLYEQY
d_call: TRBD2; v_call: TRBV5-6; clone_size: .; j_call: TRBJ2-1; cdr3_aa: ASSGLAGGLREQF
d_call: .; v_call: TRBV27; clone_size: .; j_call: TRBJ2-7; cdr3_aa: ASSLLGTAYEQY
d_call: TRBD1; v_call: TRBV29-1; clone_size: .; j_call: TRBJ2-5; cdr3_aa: SVEFMWDRVSRETQY
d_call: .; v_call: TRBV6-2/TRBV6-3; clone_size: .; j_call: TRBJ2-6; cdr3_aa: ASSPQGNVVRSGANVLT
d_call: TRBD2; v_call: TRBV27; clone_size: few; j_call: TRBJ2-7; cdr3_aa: ASRVRGVSYEQY
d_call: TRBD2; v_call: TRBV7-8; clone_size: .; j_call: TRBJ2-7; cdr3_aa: ASSEGLAGGYWEQY
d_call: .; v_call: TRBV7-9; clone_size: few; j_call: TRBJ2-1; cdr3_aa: ASSLGTGSPKQF
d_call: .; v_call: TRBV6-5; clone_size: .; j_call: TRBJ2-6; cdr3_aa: ASSYSILQRSGANVLT
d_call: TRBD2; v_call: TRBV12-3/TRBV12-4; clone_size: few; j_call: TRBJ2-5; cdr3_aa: ASRLWGGRLQETQY
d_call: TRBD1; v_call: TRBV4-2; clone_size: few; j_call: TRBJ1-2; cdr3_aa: ASSQVGTDLFYGYT
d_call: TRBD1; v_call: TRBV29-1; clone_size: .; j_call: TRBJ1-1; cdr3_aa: SGRGRGAF
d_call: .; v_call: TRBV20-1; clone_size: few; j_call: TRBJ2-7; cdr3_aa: SAPPRPRTKDEQY
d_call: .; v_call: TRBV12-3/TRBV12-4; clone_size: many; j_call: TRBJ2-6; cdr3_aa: ASSPSGGANVLT
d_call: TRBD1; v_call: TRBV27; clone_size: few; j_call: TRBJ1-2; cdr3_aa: ASSQQGAPSNYGYT
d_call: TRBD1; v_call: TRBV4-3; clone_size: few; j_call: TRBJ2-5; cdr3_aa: ASSQGPWGQGEETQY
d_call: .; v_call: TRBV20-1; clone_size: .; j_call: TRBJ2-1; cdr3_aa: RGDGGRGNNEQF
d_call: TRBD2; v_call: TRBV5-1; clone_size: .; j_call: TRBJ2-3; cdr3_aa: ASSLAGEGGLDTQY
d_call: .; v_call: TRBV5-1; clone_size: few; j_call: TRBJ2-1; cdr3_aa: ASSGERGPYNEQF
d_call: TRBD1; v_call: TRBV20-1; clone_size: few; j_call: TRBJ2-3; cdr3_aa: SARLDRGRTDTQY
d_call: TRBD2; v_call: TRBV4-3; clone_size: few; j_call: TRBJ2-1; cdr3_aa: ASKGLAGEQF
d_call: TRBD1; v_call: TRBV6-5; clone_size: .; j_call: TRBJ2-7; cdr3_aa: ASSSHLQGNSPYEQY
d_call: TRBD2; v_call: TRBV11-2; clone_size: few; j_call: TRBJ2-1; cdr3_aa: ASSLSHGTSGGDPHGEQF
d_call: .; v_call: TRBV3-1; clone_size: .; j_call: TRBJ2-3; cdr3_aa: ASSQDWSGADTQY
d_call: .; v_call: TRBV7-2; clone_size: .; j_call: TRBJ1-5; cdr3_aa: ASSPRVGIGGQPQH
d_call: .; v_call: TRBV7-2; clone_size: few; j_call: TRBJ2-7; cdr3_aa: ASSVTGSRSNEQY
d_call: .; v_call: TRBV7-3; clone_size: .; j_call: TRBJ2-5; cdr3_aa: AGSLGQLGETQY
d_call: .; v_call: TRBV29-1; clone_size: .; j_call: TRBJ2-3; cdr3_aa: SVEGTQPITDTQY
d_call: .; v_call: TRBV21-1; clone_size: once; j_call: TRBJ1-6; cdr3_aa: ASSAPGAGALH
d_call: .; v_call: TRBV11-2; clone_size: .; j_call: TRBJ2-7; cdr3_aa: ASSLVRWGPRTEQY
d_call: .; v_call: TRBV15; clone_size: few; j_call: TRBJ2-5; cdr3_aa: ATSKDGTPKQETQY
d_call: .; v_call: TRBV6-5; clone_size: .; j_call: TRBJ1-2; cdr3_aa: ASSPLTGYRGYT
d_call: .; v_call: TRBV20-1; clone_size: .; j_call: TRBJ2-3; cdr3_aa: SASRGTSSTDTQY
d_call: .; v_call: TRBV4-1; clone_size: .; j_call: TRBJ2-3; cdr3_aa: ASSQRGTRSTDTQY
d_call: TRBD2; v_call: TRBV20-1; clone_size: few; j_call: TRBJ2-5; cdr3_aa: SAQLAGGGETQY
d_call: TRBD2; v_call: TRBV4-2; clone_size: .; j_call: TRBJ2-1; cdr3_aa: ASSQGLAGANNEQF
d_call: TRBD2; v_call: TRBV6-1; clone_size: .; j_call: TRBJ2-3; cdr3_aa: ASSEAGGNTDTQY
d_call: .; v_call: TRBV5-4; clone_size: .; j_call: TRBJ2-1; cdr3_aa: ATTGRESYNEQF
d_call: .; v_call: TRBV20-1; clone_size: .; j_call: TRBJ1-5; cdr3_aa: SANPNNQPQH
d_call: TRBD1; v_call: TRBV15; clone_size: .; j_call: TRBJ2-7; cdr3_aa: ATSRDRGQANPSYEQY
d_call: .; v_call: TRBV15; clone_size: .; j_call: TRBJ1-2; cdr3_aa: ATSRELSGAEGYT
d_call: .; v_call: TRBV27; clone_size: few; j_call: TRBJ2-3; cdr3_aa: ATIGGDTQY
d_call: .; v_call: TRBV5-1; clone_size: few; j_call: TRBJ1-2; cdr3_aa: ASSSGQWGYT
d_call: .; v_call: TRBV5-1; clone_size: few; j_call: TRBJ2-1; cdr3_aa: ASSLLASSGNEQF
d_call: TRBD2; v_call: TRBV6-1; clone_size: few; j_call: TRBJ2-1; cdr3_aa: ASTHRGVIPYNEQF
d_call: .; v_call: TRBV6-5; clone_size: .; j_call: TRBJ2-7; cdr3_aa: ASSPQAIYLYEQY